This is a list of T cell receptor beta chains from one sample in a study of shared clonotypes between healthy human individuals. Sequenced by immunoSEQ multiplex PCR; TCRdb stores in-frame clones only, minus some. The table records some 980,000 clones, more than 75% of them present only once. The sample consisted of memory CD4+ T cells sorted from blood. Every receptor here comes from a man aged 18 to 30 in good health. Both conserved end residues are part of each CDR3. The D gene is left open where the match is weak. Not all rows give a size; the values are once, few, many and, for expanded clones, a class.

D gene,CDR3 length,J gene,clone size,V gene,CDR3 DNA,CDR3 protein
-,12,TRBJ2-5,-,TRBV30,TGTGCCTGGTCAAGAGGAGGAGAGACCCAGTACTTC,CAWSRGGETQYF
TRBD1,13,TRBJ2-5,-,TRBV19,TGTGCCAGTAGTATCGACAGGGGGGGGACCCAGTACTTC,CASSIDRGGTQYF
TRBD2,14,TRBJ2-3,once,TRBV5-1,TGCGCCGCGACCCGCGGGGGACCCAGCGATACGCAGTATTTT,CAATRGGPSDTQYF
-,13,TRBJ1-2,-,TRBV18,TGTGCCAGCTCACCAGAGGGTAAGGCTGGCTACACCTTC,CASSPEGKAGYTF
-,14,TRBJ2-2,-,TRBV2,TGTGCCAGCAGGAGGGACATCGGGGTCGGGGAGCTGTTTTTT,CASRRDIGVGELFF
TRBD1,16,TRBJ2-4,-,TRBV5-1,TGCGCCAGCAGCCTGGGACAGGGGGATCCCAAAAACATTCAGTACTTC,CASSLGQGDPKNIQYF
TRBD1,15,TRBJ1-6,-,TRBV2,TGTGCCAGCAGAAGAGAGGGACAGGTTAATTCACCCCTCCACTTT,CASRREGQVNSPLHF
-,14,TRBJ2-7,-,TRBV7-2,TGTGCCAGCAGCTTACGTCGGAGCTCCTACGAGCAGTACTTC,CASSLRRSSYEQYF
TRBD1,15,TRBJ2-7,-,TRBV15,TGTGCCACCAGCAGAGGGGACAGTCCTTTTGACGAGCAGTACTTC,CATSRGDSPFDEQYF
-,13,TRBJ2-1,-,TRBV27,TGTGCCAGCAGTTTCCAGGACCGATCCTTGCAGTTCTTC,CASSFQDRSLQFF
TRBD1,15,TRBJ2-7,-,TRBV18,TGTGCCAGCTCACCTTCCGGGACAGGGAGCTACGAGCAGTACTTC,CASSPSGTGSYEQYF
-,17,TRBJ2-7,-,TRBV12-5,TGTGCTAGTGGTTTGGCAGGCGGGGCGGCGGGAATCTACGAGCAGTACTTC,CASGLAGGAAGIYEQYF
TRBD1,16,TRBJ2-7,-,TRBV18,TGTGCCAGCTCACCAGGTGATCTGAGGACAGGGGGCGAACAGTACTTC,CASSPGDLRTGGEQYF
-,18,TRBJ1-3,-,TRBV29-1,TGCAGCGTTGAAGATCTTTCTGAGGGGAGACAATCTGGAAACACCATATATTTT,CSVEDLSEGRQSGNTIYF
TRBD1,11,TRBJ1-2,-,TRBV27,TGTGCCACCGGACAGGGCTATGGCTACACCTTC,CATGQGYGYTF
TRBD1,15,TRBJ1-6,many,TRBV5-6,TGTGCCAGCAGCTTACAGGGGATCAATAATTCACCCCTCCACTTT,CASSLQGINNSPLHF
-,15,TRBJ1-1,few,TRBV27,TGTGCCAGCAGTCCAGGGGCCCCAGGGAGGGATGAAGCTTTCTTT,CASSPGAPGRDEAFF
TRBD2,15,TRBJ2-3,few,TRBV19,TGTGCCAGTCGGACTAGCGGGAGGGCCGCAGATACGCAGTATTTT,CASRTSGRAADTQYF
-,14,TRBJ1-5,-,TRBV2,TGTGCCAGCAGTGATAAGGGGAGCAATCAGCCCCAGCATTTT,CASSDKGSNQPQHF
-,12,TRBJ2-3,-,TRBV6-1,TGTGCCAGCAGACTAGTGTCAGATACGCAGTATTTT,CASRLVSDTQYF
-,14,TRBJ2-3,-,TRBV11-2,TGTGCCAGTGGATTGGGTAGCTGGCCAGATACGCAGTATTTT,CASGLGSWPDTQYF
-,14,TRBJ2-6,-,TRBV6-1,TGTGCCAGCAGCCAGGACTTAGGGGCCAACGTCCTGACTTTC,CASSQDLGANVLTF
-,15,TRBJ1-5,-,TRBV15,TGTGCCACCAGCAGAGACCAAACGGGGAATCAGCCCCAGCATTTT,CATSRDQTGNQPQHF
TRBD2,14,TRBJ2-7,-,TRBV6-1,TGTGCCATCCGGCGTAGCGGGATCAGGGACGAGCAGTACTTC,CAIRRSGIRDEQYF